The TCR beta chain described here comes from a study of human T cells and chemical hapten exposure. Indicated time point: patch test 2, 6 weeks after DPC sensitization. The treatment is: therapeutic diphenylcyclopropenone sensitization with weekly scalp DPC. The sample holds many counts of this clonotype. TCRdb reprocessed the RACE reads with MiXCR, giving one entry per CDR3 protein. There are 350,000 to 400,000 distinct CDR3 sequences in the sample; around 6% occur only once, and around 6% lies in the top ten. Trimming removed 7 bases at V and 1 base at J, with 11 bases between. CDR3 length equals 14 residues. Germline V gene data show CDR1 as SQVTM and CDR2 as ANQGSEA.

The sequence came from a woman aged 18-35 years with alopecia areata. Some clones in this sample may be carry-over from other donors' samples. The chain links TRBV29-1 to TRBJ2-6; D assignment may be TRBD1 or TRBD2 (5 bases each). The sample was whole blood, taken in connection with sensitization to the hapten diphenylcyclopropenone (DPC). The DNA of the CDR3 is TGCAGCGCCTGGGACGGGTCTGGGGCCAACGTCCTGACTTTC. It specifies CSAWDGSGANVLTF.